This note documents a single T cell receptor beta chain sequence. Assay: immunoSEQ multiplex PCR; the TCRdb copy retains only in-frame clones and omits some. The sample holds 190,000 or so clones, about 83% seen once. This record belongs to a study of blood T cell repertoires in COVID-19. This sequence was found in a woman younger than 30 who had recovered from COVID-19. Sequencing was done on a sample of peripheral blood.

The CDR3, as DNA: TGTGCCAGCACCAGACAGGGGGGGGGCACCGGGGAGCTGTTTTTT. Residues: CASTRQGGGTGELFF. The rearrangement joins TRBV2 to TRBJ2-2; 9 bases are shared with TRBD1. The CDR3 consists of 15 residues. The V gene's germline CDR1 is SNHLY and CDR2 FYNNEI. J was trimmed by 4 bases and V by 7 bases; bases with no gene match: 7.